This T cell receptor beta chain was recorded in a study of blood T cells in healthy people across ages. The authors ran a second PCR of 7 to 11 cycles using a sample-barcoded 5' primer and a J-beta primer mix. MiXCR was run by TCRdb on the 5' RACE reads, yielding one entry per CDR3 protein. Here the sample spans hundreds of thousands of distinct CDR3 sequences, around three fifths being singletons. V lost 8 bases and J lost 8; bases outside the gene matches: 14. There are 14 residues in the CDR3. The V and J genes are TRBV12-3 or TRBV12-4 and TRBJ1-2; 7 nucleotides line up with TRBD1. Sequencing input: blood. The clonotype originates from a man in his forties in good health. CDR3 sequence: CASFQDDRAQGYTF. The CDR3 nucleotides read TGTGCCAGCTTTCAAGACGACAGGGCACAAGGCTACACCTTC.